This section outlines one T cell receptor (beta chain) sequence together with its context. The antigen remains undetermined. As to treatment: 15 to 20 received Ad26.COV2.S at low or high dose, single or two shots; roughly 5 received placebo; per-sample allocation not given. Day 63 following the first vaccine or placebo injection was when the samples were taken. Participants' vaccine, an Ad26 vector, delivered Wuhan-strain SARS-CoV-2 spike. The source of the sample is a study of Ad26.COV2.S vaccination and SARS-CoV-2 variants. Study background: Administration of Ad26.COV2.S was intramuscular, either once or twice 56 days apart. Study results and limitations: Greater spike-specific TCR breadth was seen in vaccine recipients than in placebo recipients. Vaccinees and placebo recipients showed similar non-spike TCR breadth.

Germline V gene sequence: CDR1 WSHSY, CDR2 SAAADI. Trimming left V 3 bases short and J 2 bases short, with 19 bases between. This CDR3 has 17 amino acids. Using immunoSEQ multiplex PCR, the repertoire was profiled, and TCRdb retains in-frame clones only, with some absent. The sample lists about 350,000 clones; approximately 86% were seen once. Source: peripheral blood, taken in a trial of Ad26.COV2.S vaccine versus placebo. V usage is TRBV10-2 and J usage is TRBJ1-1; unclear D gene. The receptor's source is a person aged 18-65 years who received the Ad26.COV2.S COVID-19 vaccine or a placebo. The CDR3 is CASSESIIGFVNTEAFF. DNA of the CDR3: TGCGCCAGCAGTGAATCGATCATTGGGTTTGTAAACACTGAAGCTTTCTTT.